Shown below are 25 T cell receptor beta chains from a single sample sequenced in a study of T cells in Graves' hyperthyroidism and ophthalmopathy. There were TCR beta CDR3 regions amplified from RNA transcripts. In the first-round RT-PCR of the TCR CDR3, the HTBI primer set was used. TCRdb ran MiXCR on the multiplex PCR reads and lists one entry per CDR3 protein. In the table there are 300,000 to 500,000 distinct CDR3 sequences, over 12% of which are singletons. The sample was blood. The origin of the receptors is a middle-aged man with Graves' ophthalmopathy.

This clonotype was seen repeatedly, ten times or more. This chain connects TRBV5-1 to TRBJ1-1, with D possibly being TRBD1 (5 bases). The CDR3 contains 14 residues. The germline V gene encodes CDR1 SGHRS and CDR2 YFSETQ. V lost 0 bases, J lost 4 bases, and 10 bases lay in between. The CDR3 sequence: CASSLGQGITEAFF. Written as DNA, the CDR3 is TGCGCCAGCAGCTTGGGTCAGGGAATCACTGAAGCTTTCTTT.

This clonotype was picked up a small number of times. The CDR3 DNA sequence: TGTGCCAGCAGTGACCACCTTCGACAGGGAACTTGGGAGCAGTACTTC. As protein: CASSDHLRQGTWEQYF. The V gene is TRBV6-1, the J gene TRBJ2-7, with TRBD1 matching 7 bases. The J segment lost 7 bases and the V segment lost 3 bases, leaving 15 bases of the junction unmatched. The CDR3 consists of 16 residues. Germline V gives CDR1 MNHNS, CDR2 SASEGT.

The rearrangement links TRBV6-2 or TRBV6-3 to TRBJ2-1; a weak D match, TRBD1 (6 bases). CDR1 and CDR2 (germline): MNHEY, SVGEGT. This CDR3 is built from 15 residues. Trimming took off 5 bases at V and 2 bases at J, with 13 bases between the two ends. The CDR3: CASSNRDIPYNEQFF. Here the CDR3 DNA reads TGTGCCAGCAGTAACCGGGACATTCCCTACAATGAGCAGTTCTTC.

This clonotype has just a few counts. The chain uses TRBV10-3 and TRBJ1-3; unclear D gene. Germline CDR1 reads ENHRY; CDR2 reads SYGVKD. The CDR3 contains 14 residues. Trimming removed 0 bases from V and 1 base from J, with 4 bases in between. The chain's CDR3 is CAISESPSGNTIYF. The CDR3, as DNA: TGTGCCATCAGTGAGTCGCCATCTGGAAACACCATATATTTT.

In this sample, this clonotype turned up many times. The V and J genes are TRBV20-1 and TRBJ2-1, with unresolved D. Germline loops: CDR1 DFQATT, CDR2 SNEGSKA (reference sequence). Between the trimmed V and J ends, which lost 5 bases and 7 bases, there was a span of 9 bases. This CDR3 spans 11 amino acids. Here the CDR3 reads CSALLRNEQFF. In DNA form, the CDR3 reads TGCAGTGCTTTGCTTAGGAATGAGCAGTTCTTC.

This clonotype was seen many times. The chain is built from TRBV6-5 and TRBJ2-7; no reliable D call. The CDR3 extends over 11 amino acids. Germline CDR1 reads MNHEY; CDR2 reads SVGAGI. Trimming shortened V by 2 bases and J by 3 bases, and 2 bases separated the two germline ends. The DNA for the CDR3 is TGTGCCAGCAGTTACCTCTACGAGCAGTACTTC. Translated: CASSYLYEQYF.

This clonotype was detected a few times. The V gene is TRBV25-1, the J gene TRBJ1-2, with a possible D match to TRBD1 (6 bases). CDR3 length: 13 residues. Looked up from germline, CDR1 is MGHDK and CDR2 is SYGVNS. With 6 bases removed from V and 3 bases from J, the gap between germline ends came to 11 bases. The CDR3 spells CASSRGADYGYTF. CDR3 DNA: TGTGCCAGCAGCAGGGGCGCGGACTATGGCTACACCTTC.

V is TRBV20-1 and J is TRBJ2-3; D is uncertain. This CDR3 has 14 residues. Between the trimmed V and J ends, which lost 5 bases and 1 base, there was a span of 13 bases. The germline CDR1 and CDR2 sequences are DFQATT and SNEGSKA (reference sequence). CDR3 loop: CSAVYDPGTDTQYF. Here the CDR3 DNA reads TGCAGTGCTGTGTACGACCCGGGCACAGATACGCAGTATTTT.

This clonotype was detected ten times or more. Written as DNA, the CDR3 is TGCAGTGCTAGCGGGACTCGGAGGGAGCAGTTCTTC. It yields the protein CSASGTRREQFF. The V and J genes are TRBV20-1 and TRBJ2-1; D possibly corresponds to TRBD2 (6 bases). The CDR3 is made up of 12 amino acids. Between the trimmed V and J ends, which lost 3 bases and 10 bases, there was a span of 13 bases. CDR1 and CDR2 (germline): DFQATT, SNEGSKA (reference sequence).

This clonotype has at least ten counts. This rearrangement joins TRBV7-9 to TRBJ2-3; no definite D call. The length of the CDR3 is 14 residues. With 5 bases removed from V and 5 bases from J, the gap between germline ends came to 14 bases. The germline V gene has CDR1 SEHNR and CDR2 FQNEAQ (reference sequence). The CDR3 loop reads CASSAARLRDTQYF. The CDR3 DNA sequence: TGTGCCAGCAGCGCAGCCAGACTGAGAGATACGCAGTATTTT.

This clonotype was seen repeatedly, ten times or more. This chain joins TRBV15 and TRBJ1-2; 7 positions match TRBD1. Germline CDR1 reads LNHNV; CDR2 reads YYDKDF (reference sequence). This CDR3 region has 14 residues. Trimming at V came to 3 bases and at J to 3 bases, leaving 4 bases not matched to a gene. The CDR3 protein is CATSRDRQDYGYTF. The CDR3 nucleotides are TGTGCCACCAGCAGGGACAGGCAGGACTATGGCTACACCTTC.

This clonotype has more than one count but fewer than ten. V and J are TRBV4-1 and TRBJ1-4; 9 nucleotides line up with TRBD1. J was trimmed by 8 bases and V by 0 bases; bases with no gene match: 10. Germline V lookup: CDR1 MGHRA, CDR2 YSYEKL. The CDR3 covers 17 residues. The DNA of the CDR3 is TGCGCCAGCAGCCAAGATAAACAGGGGGCGCAGTGGGAAAAACTGTTTTTT. It codes for CASSQDKQGAQWEKLFF.

In this sample, this clonotype turned up a few times. V usage is TRBV2 and J usage is TRBJ1-3; D possibly corresponds to TRBD1 (5 bases). The CDR3 has 16 amino acids. The V end was cut by 4 bases, the J end by 0 bases, with 13 bases between. Germline V gene data show CDR1 as SNHLY and CDR2 as FYNNEI. CDR3 sequence: CASSVDSFSSGNTIYF. The CDR3 DNA reads TGTGCCAGCAGTGTTGACAGTTTCAGCTCTGGAAACACCATATATTTT.

In this sample, this clonotype turned up many times. The chain joins TRBV3-1 to TRBJ2-1; 9 bases are a match to TRBD2. The V segment lost 0 bases and the J segment 9 bases; nucleotides outside the gene matches: 0. CDR1 LGHDT and CDR2 YNNKEL come from the germline V gene (reference sequence). This CDR3 has 13 residues. The CDR3 bases are TGTGCCAGCAGCCAAGAAGCGGGAGGTGAGCAGTTCTTC. Its translation is CASSQEAGGEQFF.

This clonotype was detected many times. The CDR3, as DNA: TGCGCCAGCAGCCCCGGCGGGGATGTCGGGGAGCTGTTTTTT. This translates into CASSPGGDVGELFF. The rearrangement links TRBV5-1 to TRBJ2-2; weak D call: TRBD2 (6 bases). The germline V and J ends were trimmed by 4 bases and 7 bases, with 14 bases remaining between them. This CDR3 comprises 14 residues. CDR1 is SGHRS and CDR2 is YFSETQ in the germline V gene.

This clonotype was recorded many times. V is TRBV2 and J is TRBJ2-1; 7 nucleotides match TRBD1. Looked up from germline, CDR1 is SNHLY and CDR2 is FYNNEI. Trimming took 5 bases from V and 6 from J; bases not matched to a gene: 7. The CDR3 runs to 14 residues. CDR3 nucleotide sequence: TGTGCCAGCAGTCCGCAAGGGACAGTCAATGAGCAGTTCTTC. Amino acid sequence: CASSPQGTVNEQFF.

V gene TRBV29-1 combines with J gene TRBJ2-2; a possible D gene is TRBD2 (7 bases). Germline V gene lookup returns CDR1 SQVTM and CDR2 ANQGSEA. V was shortened by 4 bases and J by 9 bases, with 15 bases between the two germline ends. The CDR3 is made up of 13 amino acids. The CDR3 DNA reads as TGCAGCGTTGCACCGGGGGGCGTAAGGGAGCTGTTTTTT. This encodes CSVAPGGVRELFF.

This clonotype was recorded only once. The CDR3 sequence is CASRTSGFTGELFF. CDR3 DNA: TGTGCCAGTCGGACTAGCGGGTTTACCGGGGAGCTGTTTTTT. The chain links TRBV7-4 to TRBJ2-2; 11 nucleotides match TRBD2. The V segment lost 9 bases and the J segment 5 bases; nucleotides outside the gene matches: 5. Per the germline V gene, CDR1 is SGHVT and CDR2 is SQSDAQ. This CDR3 has 14 residues.

The table lists this clonotype with many counts. This chain links TRBV28 with TRBJ2-2; 7 nucleotides agree with TRBD2. This CDR3 has 17 residues. Germline V lookup: CDR1 MDHEN, CDR2 SYDVKM. V was clipped by 3 bases and J by 3 bases; unmatched bases: 10. The CDR3 coding sequence is TGTGCCAGCAGTTTCCGGAATTGGCGGGAGTACACCGGGGAGCTGTTTTTT. As protein: CASSFRNWREYTGELFF.

In its sample, this clonotype was seen many times. This chain joins TRBV11-1 and TRBJ2-5; 7 bases match TRBD1. J gave up 1 base and V 5 bases, and 10 bases lay outside the gene matches. Looked up from germline, CDR1 is SGHAT and CDR2 is FQDESV (reference sequence). There are 16 residues in the CDR3. The CDR3 spells CASSRNLGQVQETQYF. The CDR3 region has the DNA TGTGCCAGCAGCCGCAACTTAGGACAGGTCCAAGAGACCCAGTACTTC.

This chain uses TRBV5-1 with TRBJ2-5, with a weak D call TRBD1 (6 bases). Trimming shortened V by 3 bases and J by 4 bases, and 10 bases separated the two germline ends. CDR1 is SGHRS, CDR2 YFSETQ, per germline. The CDR3 is 13 amino acids. The CDR3 region is CASSYQGRETQYF. The CDR3 DNA follows: TGCGCCAGCAGCTACCAGGGGAGAGAGACCCAGTACTTC.

The sample holds a few counts of this clonotype. This rearrangement joins TRBV19 to TRBJ1-3; D possibly corresponds to TRBD1 (5 bases). In germline, CDR1 is LNHDA, CDR2 SQIVND (reference sequence). The CDR3 covers 16 residues. The V end lost 7 bases, the J end lost 1 base, and 17 bases lay between the germline ends. Here the CDR3 reads CASTPVGGESGNTIYF. The CDR3 DNA reads TGTGCCAGTACCCCAGTGGGGGGGGAATCTGGAAACACCATATATTTT.

This clonotype was counted many times. The chain is built from TRBV3-1 and TRBJ1-3, with TRBD1 identical over 9 bases. With V trimmed by 0 bases and J by 4 bases, 4 bases remained unmatched. CDR1 LGHDT and CDR2 YNNKEL come from the germline V gene (reference sequence). The CDR3 extends over 16 amino acids. The CDR3, as DNA: TGTGCCAGCAGCCAAGACCCGGGACAGGGAGGAAACACCATATATTTT. Translated: CASSQDPGQGGNTIYF.

This clonotype was counted only a few times. The V gene is TRBV28, the J gene TRBJ2-2; D remains unclear. V lost 6 bases, J lost 0 bases, and 14 bases lay in between. There are 16 residues in the CDR3. CDR1 is MDHEN, CDR2 SYDVKM, per germline. CDR3 DNA sequence: TGTGCCAGCAGAAAGACTGGGTCCGCGAACACCGGGGAGCTGTTTTTT. This encodes CASRKTGSANTGELFF.

The CDR3 nucleotides are TGTGCCACCAGTGAGCGCGGCACAGATACGCAGTATTTT. The encoded protein is CATSERGTDTQYF. The V gene is TRBV24-1, the J gene TRBJ2-3, with D hard to call. Trimming stripped 4 bases from V and 1 base from J, with 5 bases between. Looked up from germline, CDR1 is KGHDR and CDR2 is SFDVKD. The CDR3 sequence is 13 residues long.